The 21 T cell receptor beta chains presented below share a single source sample, sequenced in a study of T cell responses to AZD1222 COVID-19 vaccine. Generated by immunoSEQ multiplex PCR, the TCRdb table keeps only in-frame clones and is missing some. The data show around 150,000 clones, 90% seen once. Material: peripheral blood, obtained 28 days after the second AZD1222 dose. The receptors were sampled from an adult who received the AZD1222 COVID-19 vaccine.

The J gene is TRBJ1-1, the V gene TRBV27; unclear D gene. V shed 3 bases and J shed 3 bases, with 11 bases lying between them. CDR1 and CDR2 (germline): MNHEY, SMNVEV (reference sequence). The CDR3 contains 14 residues. The CDR3 here is CASSFRPLDTEAFF. The DNA of the CDR3 is TGTGCCAGCAGTTTTAGACCCCTGGACACTGAAGCTTTCTTT.

The chain couples TRBV6-5 to TRBJ1-2; 10 positions match TRBD1. The V and J ends lost 8 bases and 4 bases, in that order; junction bases with no gene match: 10. From germline, CDR1 is MNHEY and CDR2 SVGAGI. The CDR3 spans 15 residues. The CDR3: CASGRDRGILYGYTF. The CDR3 DNA sequence: TGTGCCAGCGGCCGGGACAGGGGTATCCTCTATGGCTACACCTTC.

This chain uses TRBV7-9 with TRBJ2-1; no firm D call. This CDR3 is built from 11 residues. The V gene's germline CDR1 is SEHNR and CDR2 FQNEAQ (reference sequence). V lost 1 base and J 9 bases, leaving 4 bases between the germline ends. The CDR3 loop is CASSLGTEQFF. In nucleotides, the CDR3 is TGTGCCAGCAGCTTAGGAACTGAGCAGTTCTTC. Complete variable domain (other parts from reference TRBV7-9 and TRBJ2-1): DTGVSQNPRHKITKRGQNVTFRCDPISEHNRLYWYRQTLGQGPEFLTYFQNEAQLEKSRLLSDRFSAERPKGSFSTLEIQRTEQGDSAMYLCASSLGTEQFFGPGTRLTVL.

The rearrangement links TRBV2 to TRBJ1-1; TRBD1 might be the D (6 bases). V was clipped by 6 bases and J by 1 base, with 12 bases between them. The CDR3 length is 14 residues. Germline V gives CDR1 SNHLY, CDR2 FYNNEI. The CDR3 protein is CASRLGRGNTEAFF. CDR3 DNA sequence: TGTGCCAGCAGGTTAGGCAGGGGGAACACTGAAGCTTTCTTT.

V and J are TRBV27 and TRBJ2-5; D might be TRBD2 (6 bases). CDR3 size: 14 residues. The V gene's germline CDR1 is MNHEY and CDR2 SMNVEV (reference sequence). V was cut by 2 bases and J by 5 bases, with 12 bases left in between. CDR3 residues: CASSLAGPRETQYF. The CDR3, as DNA: TGTGCCAGCAGTTTAGCGGGACCCCGGGAGACCCAGTACTTC.

CDR3 DNA: TGTGCCAGCAGTTACGCACAGGGAAGAGATACGCAGTATTTT. It encodes CASSYAQGRDTQYF. The gene calls are TRBV6-6 and TRBJ2-3, with D maybe TRBD1 (6 bases). The CDR3 length is 14 residues. Germline CDR1 reads MNHNY; CDR2 reads SVGAGI (reference sequence). V was trimmed by 2 bases and J by 5 bases, leaving 11 bases between them.

This clone was found once. This rearrangement joins TRBV6-6 to TRBJ1-2, with 9 bases fitting TRBD1. This CDR3 spans 16 amino acids. Germline V gives CDR1 MNHNY, CDR2 SVGAGI (reference sequence). The V gene end was trimmed by 2 bases and the J gene end by 7 bases; junction bases not matched to a gene: 11. The CDR3 sequence: CASSYNPEQGASGYTF. The CDR3 nucleotides are TGTGCCAGCAGTTACAATCCAGAACAGGGGGCGAGTGGCTACACCTTC.

This CDR3 is CASSRLGTGNEQFF. The CDR3 DNA reads as TGTGCCAGTAGTAGGTTGGGGACTGGCAATGAGCAGTTCTTC. The genes are TRBV19 and TRBJ2-1, with D tentatively TRBD2 (6 bases). From germline, CDR1 is LNHDA and CDR2 SQIVND (reference sequence). V lost 4 bases and J 6 bases, leaving 13 bases between the germline ends. This CDR3 has 14 amino acids. Drawing the rest from reference TRBV19 and TRBJ2-1, the complete variable domain is DGGITQSPKYLFRKEGQNVTLSCEQNLNHDAMYWYRQDPGQGLRLIYYSQIVNDFQKGDIAEGYSVSREKKESFPLTVTSAQKNPTAFYLCASSRLGTGNEQFFGPGTRLTVL.

V is TRBV6-2 or TRBV6-3 and J is TRBJ1-1; 10 nucleotides line up with TRBD1. Losses at the gene ends were 5 bases for V and 3 bases for J; bases not matched to a gene: 6. The CDR3 length is 15 residues. Germline assignment: CDR1 MNHEY and CDR2 SVGEGT. Here the CDR3 DNA reads TGTGCCAGCAGTAAGGACAGGGGGTTAGACACTGAAGCTTTCTTT. This translates into CASSKDRGLDTEAFF.

This rearrangement joins TRBV28 to TRBJ1-2; no definite D call. Germline V CDR1 and CDR2: MDHEN, SYDVKM. The V and J ends lost 1 base and 4 bases respectively, with 7 bases between them. The CDR3 runs to 13 residues. DNA for the CDR3: TGTGCCAGCAGTTTATCGGAGGGCTATGGCTACACCTTC. Translated: CASSLSEGYGYTF.

The CDR3 here is CASTAREVLLEQYF. CDR3 DNA: TGTGCCAGCACTGCTCGGGAGGTACTCCTCGAGCAGTACTTC. The V call is TRBV28, the J call TRBJ2-7; the match to TRBD2 covers 7 bases. In germline, CDR1 is MDHEN, CDR2 SYDVKM. CDR3 length: 14 amino acids. Trimming removed 7 bases from V and 6 bases from J; junction bases left unmatched: 12.

The chain recombines TRBV2 with TRBJ1-4; TRBD1 is a possible D gene (6 bases). CDR3 size: 15 residues. Germline values: CDR1 SNHLY, CDR2 FYNNEI. V lost 6 bases and J 4 bases, leaving 15 bases between the germline ends. The CDR3 is CASRDRDTDNEKLFF. In DNA, the CDR3 is TGTGCCAGCAGGGACCGGGACACCGATAATGAAAAACTGTTTTTT. The whole variable domain, remainder taken from reference TRBV2 and TRBJ1-4, is EPEVTQTPSHQVTQMGQEVILRCVPISNHLYFYWYRQILGQKVEFLVSFYNNEISEKSEIFDDQFSVERPDGSNFTLKIRSTKLEDSAMYFCASRDRDTDNEKLFFGSGTQLSVL.

CDR3 amino acids: CASSDTGGYNEQFF. The CDR3 DNA reads as TGTGCCAGCAGTGATACAGGGGGCTACAATGAGCAGTTCTTC. This chain connects TRBV6-2 or TRBV6-3 to TRBJ2-1; 8 bases line up with TRBD1. The germline CDR1 and CDR2 sequences are MNHEY and SVGEGT. The CDR3 totals 14 residues. V was pared by 5 bases and J by 3 bases, with 3 bases of the junction left unmatched.

The V call is TRBV10-3, the J call TRBJ2-1; TRBD2 matches at 13 bases. The V gene's germline CDR1 is ENHRY and CDR2 SYGVKD. The V gene end was trimmed by 7 bases and the J gene end by 7 bases; junction bases not matched to a gene: 10. CDR3 size: 16 residues. CDR3 sequence (DNA): TGTGCCATCATTCCAGGCGGACTAGCGGGAGTGAATGAGCAGTTCTTC. This translates into CAIIPGGLAGVNEQFF.

This chain joins TRBV3-1 (or the pseudogene TRBV3-2) and TRBJ1-1; TRBD1 is a possible D gene (5 bases). The CDR3 is 15 amino acids. Germline CDR1 reads LGHDT; CDR2 reads YNNKEL (reference sequence). Trimming shortened V by 1 base and J by 5 bases, and 14 bases separated the two germline ends. The CDR3 region has the DNA TGTGCCAGCAGCCAAGTATTGCGGGGCGGAACTGAAGCTTTCTTT. This gives the protein CASSQVLRGGTEAFF.

V gene TRBV28 combines with J gene TRBJ2-7, with TRBD2 matching 10 bases. V lost 7 bases to trimming and J lost 3 bases; unmatched junction nucleotides: 9. The CDR3 is made up of 15 amino acids. Germline V gives CDR1 MDHEN, CDR2 SYDVKM. The chain's CDR3 is CASTLRASGSYEQYF. CDR3 DNA: TGTGCCAGCACCCTTAGGGCTAGCGGGAGCTACGAGCAGTACTTC.

The chain joins TRBV29-1 to TRBJ2-1; 7 bases are shared with TRBD1. V was clipped by 5 bases and J by 0 bases; unmatched bases: 10. Germline lookup yields CDR1 SQVTM and CDR2 ANQGSEA. The CDR3 is 16 amino acids. Here the CDR3 DNA reads TGCAGCGTTTGTCAAGGGGGCTATGCCTCCTACAATGAGCAGTTCTTC. Amino acid sequence: CSVCQGGYASYNEQFF.

The V and J genes are TRBV5-4 and TRBJ2-3, with 11 bases identical to TRBD2. CDR3 length: 16 residues. V was clipped by 0 bases and J by 2 bases; unmatched bases: 2. Germline lookup yields CDR1 SGHNT and CDR2 YYREEE (reference sequence). Here the CDR3 reads CASSLAGLADTDTQYF. CDR3 bases: TGTGCCAGCAGCTTGGCGGGACTAGCGGACACAGATACGCAGTATTTT.

This clone was observed once. This chain connects TRBV10-1 to TRBJ2-5, with 10 bases that match TRBD1. V dropped 5 bases and J dropped 3; count of bases not matched to a gene: 3. The germline V gene encodes CDR1 WNHNN and CDR2 SYGVQD (reference sequence). There are 14 residues in the CDR3. In DNA form, the CDR3 reads TGCGCCAGCAGTACCGGGACAGGGGAAGAGACCCAGTACTTC. Translating it yields CASSTGTGEETQYF.

Sample share makes this clone large. The CDR3 sequence is CASSQGGIDYNEQFF. The CDR3 coding sequence is TGTGCCAGCAGCCAAGGGGGCATAGACTACAATGAGCAGTTCTTC. The chain is built from TRBV3-1 (or the pseudogene TRBV3-2) and TRBJ2-1, with D perhaps TRBD1 (5 bases). Trimming cost V 1 base and J 3 bases, with 10 bases left between them. CDR1 is LGHDT and CDR2 is YNNKEL in the germline V gene (reference sequence). This CDR3 spans 15 amino acids.

This clone was detected once. The rearrangement links TRBV6-5 to TRBJ2-2, with D maybe TRBD2 (5 bases). There are 15 residues in the CDR3. With 6 bases removed from V and 6 bases from J, the gap between germline ends came to 17 bases. Germline CDR1 reads MNHEY; CDR2 reads SVGAGI. The CDR3 nucleotides are TGTGCCAGCAGCCCCCTTAGCGTCGTCCCCGGGGAGCTGTTTTTT. It yields the protein CASSPLSVVPGELFF.